This is a list of T cell receptor beta chains from one sample in a study of radiation and T cells in renal cell carcinoma. Profiled with immunoSEQ multiplex PCR; TCRdb holds only in-frame clones, not every one. The sample lists about 22,000 clones, 80% occurring once. The sequencing here drew on blood, taken from a patient whose treatment included radiotherapy and nephrectomy. The receptor set was obtained from a man aged 55 to 69 with renal cell carcinoma. Each CDR3 is given with its conserved first and last residue. A D gene is named only where the DNA matches it firmly. Clone size is stated in some rows and not others, as once, few, many or a class when expanded.

>TRBD1|-|TRBV6-5|TRBJ1-1
CASYRGGGEAFF
TGTGCCAGCTACAGGGGCGGGGGTGAAGCTTTCTTT
>-|-|TRBV18|TRBJ1-3
CASSPNWMTGDSGNTIYF
TGTGCCAGCTCACCGAACTGGATGACAGGAGACTCTGGAAACACCATATATTTT
>-|-|TRBV19|TRBJ2-2
CASKIGSNTGELFF
TGTGCCAGTAAAATCGGATCGAACACCGGGGAGCTGTTTTTT
>-|few|TRBV6-1|TRBJ1-1
CASSEGWVAEAFF
TGTGCCAGCAGTGAAGGATGGGTCGCTGAAGCTTTCTTT
>-|-|TRBV18|TRBJ2-1
CASSPQGAVYNEQFF
TGTGCCAGCTCACCACAAGGAGCGGTCTACAATGAGCAGTTCTTC
>TRBD2|-|TRBV10-1|TRBJ2-7
CASSATSGVSYEQYF
TGCGCCAGCAGTGCGACTAGCGGGGTCTCCTACGAGCAGTACTTC
>-|-|TRBV27|TRBJ2-1
CASSLGLQLGNEQFF
TGTGCCAGCAGTTTAGGCCTCCAATTGGGCAATGAGCAGTTCTTC
>TRBD1|-|TRBV18|TRBJ1-1
CASSSYGTGEVNTEAFF
TGTGCCAGCTCATCCTATGGGACAGGGGAGGTTAACACTGAAGCTTTCTTT
>-|-|TRBV2|TRBJ2-5
CASSEVWGSYF
TGTGCCAGCAGTGAAGTTTGGGGGTCGTACTTC
>-|-|TRBV30|TRBJ2-7
CAWSAPTRGSAYEQYF
TGTGCCTGGAGTGCCCCGACCCGGGGCTCGGCCTACGAGCAGTACTTC
>-|-|TRBV5-6|TRBJ1-6
CASSFPGTTNSPLHF
TGTGCCAGCAGCTTTCCCGGGACAACAAATTCACCCCTCCACTTT
>-|-|TRBV20-1|TRBJ2-1
CSAVVYNEQFF
TGCAGTGCGGTGGTCTACAATGAGCAGTTCTTC
>TRBD1|-|TRBV5-6|TRBJ2-7
CASSQQGALGNEQYF
TGTGCCAGCAGTCAACAGGGGGCGCTTGGTAACGAGCAGTACTTC
>TRBD1|-|TRBV25-1|TRBJ1-2
CASSEQGAYGYTF
TGTGCCAGCAGTGAACAGGGGGCCTATGGCTACACCTTC
>-|-|TRBV13|TRBJ2-7
CASSPTRDVGTYEQYF
TGTGCCAGCAGCCCAACCCGGGACGTAGGTACCTACGAGCAGTACTTC
>TRBD2|-|TRBV7-2|TRBJ2-7
CASSPRPGLAGVSYEQYF
TGTGCCAGCAGCCCAAGGCCGGGACTAGCGGGAGTAAGCTACGAGCAGTACTTC
>-|-|TRBV2|TRBJ2-7
CASSGDTHEQYF
TGTGCCAGCAGTGGGGACACTCACGAGCAGTACTTC
>-|-|TRBV5-8|TRBJ1-4
CASSLRRGSLATNEKLFF
TGTGCCAGCAGCTTGCGGCGGGGGTCGCTTGCAACTAATGAAAAACTGTTTTTT
>-|-|TRBV30|TRBJ1-2
CAWSDPGVYGYTF
TGTGCCTGGAGCGACCCAGGAGTCTATGGCTACACCTTC
>-|-|TRBV12-5|TRBJ1-4
CASGSGTTWGATNEKLFF
TGTGCTAGTGGTTCGGGGACTACATGGGGCGCAACTAATGAAAAACTGTTTTTT
>-|-|TRBV5-1|TRBJ1-1
CASSLAIGGGTEAFF
TGCGCCAGCAGCTTGGCCATAGGAGGGGGCACTGAAGCTTTCTTT
>TRBD2|-|TRBV5-1|TRBJ2-5
CASSLAGGETQYF
TGCGCCAGCAGCTTGGCGGGAGGGGAGACCCAGTACTTC
>-|-|TRBV18|TRBJ2-5
CASSPPGETQYF
TGTGCCAGCTCACCACCAGGAGAGACCCAGTACTTC
>TRBD2|-|TRBV5-1|TRBJ2-2
CASSLTGLAGNTGELFF
TGCGCCAGCAGCTTGACGGGACTAGCGGGCAACACCGGGGAGCTGTTTTTT
>TRBD2|-|TRBV6-4|TRBJ2-7
CAILAGSDYEQYF
TGTGCCATTCTAGCGGGATCTGATTACGAGCAGTACTTC
>-|few|TRBV15|TRBJ2-7
CATSRDSRSYEQYF
TGTGCCACCAGCAGGGACAGCCGCTCCTACGAGCAGTACTTC
>-|few|TRBV4-3|TRBJ1-4
CASSLRGRDEKLFF
TGCGCCAGCAGCCTAAGAGGCAGGGACGAAAAACTGTTTTTT
>-|-|TRBV5-4|TRBJ2-7
CASSLAGTPYEQYF
TGTGCCAGCAGCTTGGCAGGGACCCCCTACGAGCAGTACTTC
>TRBD2|-|TRBV27|TRBJ2-5
CASSPLAGEQETQYF
TGTGCCAGCAGTCCACTAGCGGGGGAACAAGAGACCCAGTACTTC
>TRBD1|-|TRBV6-5|TRBJ2-1
CASSYSTGGAPSEQFF
TGTGCCAGCAGTTACTCGACAGGGGGCGCACCTAGTGAGCAGTTCTTC
>TRBD1|many|TRBV7-8|TRBJ1-1
CASSLRDRGSNTEAFF
TGTGCCAGCAGCTTAAGGGACAGGGGCTCGAACACTGAAGCTTTCTTT
>-|-|TRBV6-5|TRBJ1-4
CASSYRGTNEKLFF
TGTGCCAGCAGTTACAGGGGGACTAATGAAAAACTGTTTTTT
>-|-|TRBV19|TRBJ1-2
CASSIDLGAGNYGYTF
TGTGCCAGTAGTATAGATCTCGGGGCGGGGAACTATGGCTACACCTTC
>-|few|TRBV5-6|TRBJ2-1
CASSIGYNEQFF
TGTGCCAGCAGTATTGGCTACAATGAGCAGTTCTTC
>-|many|TRBV29-1|TRBJ1-4
CSAFEGKGEKLFF
TGCAGCGCCTTCGAAGGGAAAGGAGAAAAACTGTTTTTT
>-|-|TRBV21-1|TRBJ1-1
CASSKGCGTGDTEAFF
TGTGCCAGCAGCAAAGGATGCGGGACAGGGGACACTGAAGCTTTCTTT
>TRBD2|-|TRBV5-5|TRBJ2-5
CASSYGTSGRIETQYF
TGTGCCAGCAGCTACGGGACTAGCGGGAGGATAGAGACCCAGTACTTC
>-|-|TRBV2|TRBJ2-4
CASIVEGLAKNIQYF
TGTGCCAGCATAGTGGAGGGCTTAGCCAAAAACATTCAGTACTTC
>-|-|TRBV6-5|TRBJ2-5
CASSFNIETQYF
TGTGCCAGCAGTTTCAATATCGAGACCCAGTACTTC
>TRBD2|-|TRBV19|TRBJ2-5
CATKGAGGRETQYF
TGTGCCACTAAGGGTGCGGGGGGCCGGGAGACCCAGTACTTC
>-|few|TRBV5-1|TRBJ2-1
CASSLQGTESYNEQFF
TGCGCCAGCAGCTTGCAGGGGACGGAGTCCTACAATGAGCAGTTCTTC
>-|-|TRBV9|TRBJ2-2
CASSVIGGELFF
TGTGCCAGCAGCGTGATCGGCGGGGAGCTGTTTTTT
>-|-|TRBV7-2|TRBJ2-7
CASSLGLSSSYEQYF
TGTGCCAGCAGCTTAGGGCTGTCGAGCTCCTACGAGCAGTACTTC
>TRBD2|-|TRBV10-3|TRBJ2-1
CAIRASGRVSSYNEQFF
TGTGCCATCAGGGCTAGCGGGAGGGTGAGCTCCTACAATGAGCAGTTCTTC